The rows below give T cell receptor beta chains drawn from one sample of a study of cytomegalovirus exposure and HLA in healthy donors. Libraries were prepared by immunoSEQ multiplex PCR; TCRdb keeps only in-frame clonotypes and omits some of them. Of more than 250,000 clones listed, 85% to 90% were seen once; the top ten hold 2% to 3%. Sequenced material: PBMCs. The receptors come from a woman between 18 and 29 years old in good health and CMV-seronegative. The CDR3 runs from the conserved cysteine through the conserved F or W. The D gene is left open where the match is weak. Size values are once, few and many counts, or a class for expanded clones, and some rows have none.

J: TRBJ1-1; size: .; length: 13; V: TRBV7-3; D: TRBD1; DNA: TGTGCCAGCAGCTTTAATGGACAGGGTGAAGCTTTCTTT; CDR3: CASSFNGQGEAFF
J: TRBJ1-1; size: once; length: 12; V: TRBV29-1; D: .; DNA: TGCAGCGTTGCGTCCGGGAACACTGAAGCTTTCTTT; CDR3: CSVASGNTEAFF
J: TRBJ1-2; size: .; length: 14; V: TRBV2; D: TRBD1; DNA: TGTGCCAGCACTCGGGACAGAGCAACCCGTATCTACACCTTC; CDR3: CASTRDRATRIYTF
J: TRBJ2-5; size: .; length: 14; V: TRBV19; D: .; DNA: TGTGCCAGTAGTATCCGGCTAGCACAAGAGACCCAGTACTTC; CDR3: CASSIRLAQETQYF
J: TRBJ1-3; size: .; length: 17; V: TRBV7-9; D: .; DNA: TGTGCCAGCAGCTTTTTCGGATGGAGCAACTCTGGAAACACCATATATTTT; CDR3: CASSFFGWSNSGNTIYF
J: TRBJ2-5; size: .; length: 16; V: TRBV5-1; D: TRBD1; DNA: TGCGCCAGCAGCGTTACGGGACAGGGGGCGTGGGAGACCCAGTACTTC; CDR3: CASSVTGQGAWETQYF
J: TRBJ2-7; size: .; length: 15; V: TRBV4-1; D: TRBD1; DNA: TGCGCCAGCAGCCAAGGAGGGGACAGGACCTACGAGCAGTACTTC; CDR3: CASSQGGDRTYEQYF
J: TRBJ2-1; size: .; length: 13; V: TRBV18; D: .; DNA: TGTGCCAGCTCACCTACGCAGTACAATGAGCAGTTCTTC; CDR3: CASSPTQYNEQFF
J: TRBJ1-2; size: once; length: 14; V: TRBV18; D: TRBD1; DNA: TGTGCCAGCTCACCTTCTGGGACAGGGGGCGGCTACACCTTC; CDR3: CASSPSGTGGGYTF
J: TRBJ1-2; size: .; length: 14; V: TRBV5-1; D: TRBD1; DNA: TGCGCCAGCAGCTTTGGACAGGGCGGATATGGCTACACCTTC; CDR3: CASSFGQGGYGYTF
J: TRBJ2-2; size: .; length: 16; V: TRBV7-3; D: TRBD2; DNA: TGTGCCAGCAGCTTAACTCGCGGGGGGAACACCGGGGAGCTGTTTTTT; CDR3: CASSLTRGGNTGELFF
J: TRBJ2-7; size: .; length: 12; V: TRBV30; D: .; DNA: TGTGCCTGGAGCGGACAGTCCTACGAGCAGTACTTC; CDR3: CAWSGQSYEQYF
J: TRBJ1-2; size: once; length: 15; V: TRBV27; D: TRBD1; DNA: TGTGCCAGCACCTCCAGAGACAGGGGTGTCGAGGGCTACACCTTC; CDR3: CASTSRDRGVEGYTF
J: TRBJ1-1; size: .; length: 14; V: TRBV7-8; D: .; DNA: TGTGCCAGCAGCTCGGACAGCGGGAACACTGAAGCTTTCTTT; CDR3: CASSSDSGNTEAFF
J: TRBJ2-7; size: once; length: 16; V: TRBV5-1; D: TRBD2; DNA: TGCGCCAGCAGCTTGGGTCTAGCGGGGGAGACCTACGAGCAGTACTTC; CDR3: CASSLGLAGETYEQYF
J: TRBJ2-5; size: .; length: 16; V: TRBV14; D: .; DNA: TGTGCCAGCAGCCTAACAGGGGGACTACAACAAGAGACCCAGTACTTC; CDR3: CASSLTGGLQQETQYF